The 21 T cell receptor beta chains reported below all come from one sample, sequenced in a study of regulatory T cells in long-lasting Graves disease. According to the study, TCR beta libraries were built with iRepertoire HTBI primers and CDR3-region Arm-PCR. From the multiplex PCR reads, TCRdb called clonotypes with MiXCR, one entry per CDR3 protein. The sample shows 350,000 to 500,000 distinct CDR3 sequences, approximately 22% of them seen only once. Time point indicated: persistent/refractory GD, antithyroid drugs over 5 years with positive TRAb. Isolated PBMC RNA provided the starting material for the TCR library. The sequencing here drew on peripheral blood mononuclear cells (PBMCs), taken when the disease was refractory, from a patient treated with antithyroid drugs. These receptors were taken from a female donor with Graves disease.

This clonotype showed up many times. The CDR3: CAIEGTGSTYEQYF. The CDR3 DNA reads as TGTGCCATCGAGGGGACAGGGTCTACCTACGAGCAGTACTTC. The chain is built from TRBV28 and TRBJ2-7, with TRBD1 matching over 9 bases. The CDR3 is 14 residues long. CDR1 MDHEN and CDR2 SYDVKM come from the germline V gene. The J segment lost 2 bases and the V segment lost 10 bases, leaving 9 bases of the junction unmatched.

This clonotype showed up many times. The CDR3 here is CASSSDRDRVGGDEKLFF. The DNA for the CDR3 is TGTGCCAGCAGTAGCGACCGGGACAGGGTGGGAGGTGACGAAAAACTGTTTTTT. The chain uses TRBV28 and TRBJ1-4, with TRBD1 matching over 9 bases. Germline trimming cut 5 bases from V and 8 bases from J; bases unmatched to any gene: 18. The CDR3 sequence is 18 residues long. CDR1 MDHEN and CDR2 SYDVKM come from the germline V gene. Complete variable domain (other parts from reference TRBV28 and TRBJ1-4): DVKVTQSSRYLVKRTGEKVFLECVQDMDHENMFWYRQDPGLGLRLIYFSYDVKMKEKGDIPEGYSVSREKKERFSLILESASTNQTSMYLCASSSDRDRVGGDEKLFFGSGTQLSVL.

This rearrangement joins TRBV27 to TRBJ2-2, with D perhaps TRBD1 (5 bases). Looked up from germline, CDR1 is MNHEY and CDR2 is SMNVEV (reference sequence). The CDR3 sequence is 17 residues long. V dropped 6 bases and J dropped 5 bases, with 22 bases sitting between them. The CDR3: CASSHLSTQGSTGELFF. The CDR3 nucleotides are TGTGCCAGCAGCCACCTCTCGACTCAGGGATCTACCGGGGAGCTGTTTTTT.

The chain combines TRBV20-1 with TRBJ2-7; D is perhaps TRBD2 (6 bases). Germline V gene lookup returns CDR1 DFQATT and CDR2 SNEGSKA (reference sequence). V was pared by 7 bases and J by 1 base, with 8 bases between. The CDR3 has 11 residues. CDR3 protein: CSGRESYEQYF. CDR3 nucleotide sequence: TGCAGTGGACGGGAGTCCTACGAGCAGTACTTC.

This clonotype was found many times. The gene calls are TRBV2 and TRBJ1-5; 10 bases are shared with TRBD1. The CDR3 has 15 residues. V lost 5 bases, J lost 5 bases, and 6 bases stayed unmatched. Germline loops: CDR1 SNHLY, CDR2 FYNNEI. The CDR3 DNA is TGTGCCAGCAGTAAGATCGGGACAGGGGATCAGCCCCAGCATTTT. Translated, it gives CASSKIGTGDQPQHF.

With regard to this clonotype: This may come from a read error, since a much larger clone is one base off. The genes are TRBV6-1 and TRBJ2-1; D is unclear. This CDR3 contains 15 residues. Looked up from germline, CDR1 is MNHNS and CDR2 is SASEGT. CDR3 bases: TGTACCAGCAGTACAGCTGAGCCCTCCTACAATGAGCAGTTCTTC. It encodes CTSSTAEPSYNEQFF.

This clonotype was counted many times. The chain is built from TRBV20-1 and TRBJ2-5; the D gene is possibly TRBD2 (6 bases). CDR1 and CDR2 from the germline V gene are DFQATT and SNEGSKA (reference sequence). Between the trimmed V and J ends, which lost 1 base and 4 bases, there was a span of 13 bases. The CDR3 loop spans 14 amino acids. For the CDR3, the DNA is TGCAGTGCTAGAGCCGCTCCAGCGGGAGAGACCCAGTACTTC. Protein product: CSARAAPAGETQYF.

The table lists this clonotype with many counts. The V gene is TRBV28, the J gene TRBJ1-2; D unclear. With 7 bases removed from V and 0 bases from J, the gap between germline ends came to 15 bases. Germline CDR1 MDHEN, CDR2 SYDVKM. The CDR3 is made up of 15 amino acids. CDR3 nucleotides: TGTGCCAGCACCCGATCGGGGTTAGCTAACTATGGCTACACCTTC. Protein: CASTRSGLANYGYTF.

This clonotype was picked up many times. The chain links TRBV11-2 to TRBJ1-2; 8 nucleotides agree with TRBD1. The CDR3 extends over 15 amino acids. After removal of 6 bases from V and 6 bases from J, the junction contained 12 bases not matched to a gene. From germline, CDR1 is SGHAT and CDR2 FQNNGV. The DNA of the CDR3 is TGTGCCAGCAGGAGCTTTCCTTCAGGGGGCGATGGCTACACCTTC. Amino acids: CASRSFPSGGDGYTF.

This clonotype has a count of ten or more. V gene TRBV7-8 combines with J gene TRBJ1-4; D unclear. Between the trimmed V and J ends, which lost 8 bases and 0 bases, there was a span of 19 bases. Germline lookup yields CDR1 SGHVS and CDR2 FQNEAQ. The CDR3 has 17 residues. CDR3 in DNA: TGTGCCAGCCACCTGGGGAGGGCCCTCGCAACTAATGAAAAACTGTTTTTT. It is translated as CASHLGRALATNEKLFF.

Ten or more counts support this clonotype. This chain connects TRBV2 to TRBJ1-1; D ambiguous. CDR1 and CDR2 (germline): SNHLY, FYNNEI. V lost 1 base and J 1 base, leaving 7 bases between the germline ends. The CDR3 extends over 14 amino acids. The CDR3 bases are TGTGCCAGCAGTGAAGAGATGAAGAACACTGAAGCTTTCTTT. This codes for CASSEEMKNTEAFF. The complete variable domain, with remaining parts taken from reference TRBV2 and TRBJ1-1, reads EPEVTQTPSHQVTQMGQEVILRCVPISNHLYFYWYRQILGQKVEFLVSFYNNEISEKSEIFDDQFSVERPDGSNFTLKIRSTKLEDSAMYFCASSEEMKNTEAFFGQGTRLTVV.

In this sample, this clonotype turned up a few times. The CDR3 DNA is TGTGCCAGCAGTTTTAAAGGTGTCCAACCCCTCCACTTT. It translates to CASSFKGVQPLHF. The chain recombines TRBV28 with TRBJ1-6; no definite D call. This CDR3 comprises 13 residues. Germline-derived CDR1 and CDR2 are MDHEN and SYDVKM. Trimming stripped 3 bases from V and 12 bases from J, with 12 bases between.

This chain joins TRBV30 and TRBJ2-1; no definite D call. The CDR3 totals 13 residues. Trimming stripped 2 bases from V and 6 bases from J, with 11 bases between. The V gene's germline CDR1 is GTSNPN and CDR2 SVGIG (reference sequence). The CDR3 sequence is CAWSMSSINEQFF. CDR3 DNA: TGTGCCTGGAGTATGTCCAGTATCAATGAGCAGTTCTTC.

This clonotype has ten or more counts. Here the CDR3 DNA reads TGTGCCAGCAGCTTCCCCCGGGCCCTCCAAGAGACCCAGTACTTC. Its translation is CASSFPRALQETQYF. The genes are TRBV11-2 and TRBJ2-5; D is unresolved. This CDR3 region has 15 residues. The V gene lost 3 bases and the J gene lost 1 base, with 12 bases spanning the gap. Germline V gene lookup returns CDR1 SGHAT and CDR2 FQNNGV.

The J gene is TRBJ2-1, the V gene TRBV6-2 or TRBV6-3; TRBD2 matches 12 bases. Germline lookup yields CDR1 MNHEY and CDR2 SVGEGT. This CDR3 spans 15 amino acids. V lost 5 bases and J lost 3; bases outside the gene matches: 2. This CDR3 is CASSRLAGDYNEQFF. In DNA form, the CDR3 reads TGTGCCAGCAGTAGACTAGCGGGAGACTACAATGAGCAGTTCTTC.

The V gene is TRBV18, the J gene TRBJ1-1; D remains ambiguous. This CDR3 is 14 amino acids long. V lost 1 base and J lost 0, with 6 bases in between. Germline CDR1 KGHSH, CDR2 LQKENI. The CDR3 DNA reads TGTGCCAGCTCACCACAGGAGATGAACACTGAAGCTTTCTTT. Its translation: CASSPQEMNTEAFF.

This clonotype was counted many times. The chain combines TRBV27 with TRBJ1-4; possibly TRBD1 for D (6 bases). Germline V gene sequence: CDR1 MNHEY, CDR2 SMNVEV (reference sequence). Trimming removed 5 bases at V and 3 bases at J, with 16 bases between. This CDR3 comprises 16 residues. The CDR3 nucleotides are TGTGCCAGCAGTCTCCACCGGGACAATTCTAATGAAAAACTGTTTTTT. This sequence encodes CASSLHRDNSNEKLFF.

This clonotype was detected many times. The chain employs TRBV2 and TRBJ2-7; 12 bases are a match to TRBD2. Unmatched junction bases numbered 7, after V lost 3 bases and J lost 1 base. The CDR3 covers 17 residues. Germline-derived CDR1 and CDR2 are SNHLY and FYNNEI. CDR3 coding DNA: TGTGCCAGCAGTGAGAGACTAGCGGGAGCAAAATCCTACGAGCAGTACTTC. Residues: CASSERLAGAKSYEQYF.

This clonotype was observed many times. The chain combines TRBV28 with TRBJ2-5; possible D gene TRBD1, 5 bases. This CDR3 contains 14 residues. The germline V gene encodes CDR1 MDHEN and CDR2 SYDVKM. V lost 3 bases and J 4 bases, leaving 12 bases between the germline ends. CDR3 region: CASSLSRGRETQYF. As DNA, the CDR3 is TGTGCCAGCAGTTTGTCTAGGGGTAGAGAGACCCAGTACTTC.

This clonotype has at least ten counts. The rearrangement links TRBV28 to TRBJ1-5, with TRBD1 identical over 9 bases. This CDR3 has 15 residues. The J segment lost 6 bases and the V segment lost 5 bases, leaving 8 bases of the junction unmatched. Per germline, CDR1 MDHEN and CDR2 SYDVKM. Written as DNA, the CDR3 is TGTGCCAGCAGTACACGCGACAGGGGGGTTCAGCCCCAGCATTTT. It yields the protein CASSTRDRGVQPQHF. The entire variable domain, with the rest obtained from reference TRBV28 and TRBJ1-5, is as follows: DVKVTQSSRYLVKRTGEKVFLECVQDMDHENMFWYRQDPGLGLRLIYFSYDVKMKEKGDIPEGYSVSREKKERFSLILESASTNQTSMYLCASSTRDRGVQPQHFGDGTRLSIL.

This clonotype was counted at least ten times. This rearrangement joins TRBV28 to TRBJ1-5, with TRBD1 matching over 10 bases. Germline values: CDR1 MDHEN, CDR2 SYDVKM. After removal of 2 bases from V and 5 bases from J, the junction contained 9 bases not matched to a gene. The CDR3 has 17 amino acids. CDR3 region: CASSLALTGGWDQPQHF. In DNA form, the CDR3 reads TGTGCCAGCAGTTTAGCTTTGACAGGGGGCTGGGATCAGCCCCAGCATTTT.